This T cell receptor (beta chain) comes out of a study of OX40 agonist ivuxolimab in advanced cancers. The germline V gene encodes CDR1 KGHSH and CDR2 LQKENI. The length of the CDR3 is 13 residues. V shed 3 bases and J shed 1 base, with 6 bases lying between them. This clone was seen a single time. Sequencing used immunoSEQ multiplex PCR; TCRdb keeps in-frame clones, though not all of them. The sample gives some 64,000 clones, around 89% of which show up once; approximately 0.67% is in the top ten. The receptor was isolated from an adult with an advanced solid tumor such as melanoma, head and neck, liver or kidney cancer. The sequenced sample was CD4+ or CD8+ T cells sorted from blood, obtained in a trial of the OX40 agonist ivuxolimab. The chain has TRBV18 and TRBJ1-1; D is unclear. The CDR3, as DNA: TGTGCCAGCTCACCCGGCCGGAACACTGAAGCTTTCTTT. It yields the protein CASSPGRNTEAFF.